These 23 T cell receptor beta chains were all obtained from the same sample, sequenced in a study of blood T cell repertoires in COVID-19. Sequencing was performed with immunoSEQ multiplex PCR; in TCRdb, only in-frame clones are kept and a portion is missing. The repertoire consists of about 170,000 clones, with 84% occurring once and the leading ten covering 7.5% to 8%. The sample comprised peripheral blood. These receptors were collected from a man aged 35-49 years who had recovered from COVID-19.

The V call is TRBV11-2, the J call TRBJ2-3, with a tentative D call TRBD1 (6 bases). The germline V gene has CDR1 SGHAT and CDR2 FQNNGV. CDR3 length: 15 amino acids. The V and J ends lost 5 bases and 1 base respectively, with 13 bases between them. The CDR3 DNA reads TGTGCCAGCAGCCCACGGACAGCTGGCACAGATACGCAGTATTTT. This gives the protein CASSPRTAGTDTQYF.

The rearrangement links TRBV3-1 (or the pseudogene TRBV3-2) to TRBJ2-1, with 7 bases that match TRBD1. The germline gives CDR1 LGHDT, CDR2 YNNKEL (reference sequence). This CDR3 contains 17 residues. Trimming took 3 bases from V and 4 from J; bases not matched to a gene: 12. The CDR3 protein is CASSHSTGTEPYNEQFF. CDR3 nucleotides: TGTGCCAGCAGCCATAGTACTGGGACAGAGCCTTACAATGAGCAGTTCTTC.

This chain connects TRBV28 to TRBJ2-7; no reliable D call. CDR3 length: 11 amino acids. V was clipped by 6 bases and J by 3 bases, with 6 bases between them. Germline V gives CDR1 MDHEN, CDR2 SYDVKM. Here the CDR3 reads CASRRFYEQYF. The CDR3, as DNA: TGTGCCAGCAGGCGGTTCTACGAGCAGTACTTC.

This clone was seen a handful of times. The chain recombines TRBV7-9 with TRBJ2-1, with D unresolved. There are 11 residues in the CDR3. The germline CDR1 and CDR2 sequences are SEHNR and FQNEAQ (reference sequence). Trimming cost V 3 bases and J 7 bases, with 4 bases left between them. CDR3 in amino acids: CASSFMNEQFF. The CDR3 DNA follows: TGTGCCAGCAGCTTTATGAATGAGCAGTTCTTC.

The gene calls are TRBV4-3 and TRBJ2-6, with a tentative D call TRBD2 (6 bases). The CDR3 has 16 residues. V gave up 0 bases and J gave up 2 bases, with 8 bases separating them. Germline values: CDR1 LGHNA, CDR2 YSLEER. The CDR3 spells CASSQDWRAGANVLTF. CDR3 coding DNA: TGCGCCAGCAGCCAAGATTGGAGGGCTGGGGCCAACGTCCTGACTTTC.

The V and J genes are TRBV30 and TRBJ2-3; D is uncertain. V lost 4 bases and J lost 4, with 12 bases in between. The CDR3 totals 13 residues. The germline V gene has CDR1 GTSNPN and CDR2 SVGIG (reference sequence). For the CDR3, the DNA is TGTGCCTGGACTCGAGTAGCTGCAGATACGCAGTATTTT. Protein: CAWTRVAADTQYF.

The gene calls are TRBV7-8 and TRBJ1-4, with D maybe TRBD1 (6 bases). Germline loops: CDR1 SGHVS, CDR2 FQNEAQ. With 5 bases removed from V and 3 bases from J, the gap between germline ends came to 16 bases. CDR3 length equals 16 residues. The CDR3 spells CASSGLVGTSNEKLFF. In DNA, the CDR3 is TGTGCCAGCAGCGGACTGGTCGGGACATCTAATGAAAAACTGTTTTTT.

This clone has only one observation. The rearrangement joins TRBV6-5 to TRBJ2-4; tentatively, D is TRBD2 (6 bases). Trimming shortened V by 6 bases and J by 9 bases, and 18 bases separated the two germline ends. Germline CDR1 MNHEY, CDR2 SVGAGI. The CDR3 is 14 residues long. The CDR3: CASRLGGDRGIQYF. The CDR3 DNA is TGTGCCAGCAGATTGGGGGGAGACCGAGGCATTCAGTACTTC.

The V gene is TRBV5-3, the J gene TRBJ1-4; D possibly corresponds to TRBD1 (6 bases). TRBV5-3 is filed as an ORF, its function uncertain. The CDR3 has 18 amino acids. The ends were cut back, 3 bases at V and 6 bases at J, with 24 bases in the middle. CDR3: CARSSGGIPGTLHEKLFF. The CDR3 DNA sequence: TGTGCCAGAAGCTCCGGAGGAATTCCAGGGACACTCCATGAAAAACTGTTTTTT.

V usage is TRBV6-5 and J usage is TRBJ1-4; D may be TRBD1 (6 bases). Germline loops: CDR1 MNHEY, CDR2 SVGAGI. Trimming stripped 7 bases from V and 6 bases from J, with 15 bases between. The CDR3 consists of 14 residues. The CDR3 reads CASTTYGTHEKLFF. CDR3 DNA: TGTGCCAGCACTACCTACGGGACACATGAAAAACTGTTTTTT.

The chain couples TRBV5-5 to TRBJ2-2; D might be TRBD1 (6 bases). The V end lost 2 bases, the J end lost 4 bases, and 15 bases lay between the germline ends. The CDR3 spans 16 residues. Germline V gene lookup returns CDR1 SGHKS and CDR2 YYEKEE (reference sequence). CDR3 sequence: CASSFAADRRTGELFF. CDR3 bases: TGTGCCAGCAGCTTTGCCGCGGACAGACGCACCGGGGAGCTGTTTTTT.

Points on this clone: The junction departs from the called germline gene at one end, perhaps through a read error. This chain links TRBV7-7 with TRBJ2-3; 9 bases are shared with TRBD2. The CDR3 loop spans 15 amino acids. Germline values: CDR1 SSHAT, CDR2 FNYEAQ (reference sequence). As DNA, the CDR3 is TGTGCTAGCAGCGGGGGACTAGCCAGGACAGATACGCAGTATTTT. Its translation: CASSGGLARTDTQYF.

With respect to this clone: Just one base apart from a much larger clone, this may be a read error. This same CDR3 is encoded by further DNA sequences in the sample. The rearrangement links TRBV9 to TRBJ1-5; possibly TRBD1 for D (6 bases). CDR1 is SGDLS and CDR2 is YYNGEE in the germline V gene. V was clipped by 1 base and J by 4 bases, with 6 bases between them. The CDR3 extends over 13 amino acids. In nucleotides, the CDR3 is TGTGCCAGCAGCGTACAGGGGAATCAGCCCCAGCATTTT. It is translated as CASSVQGNQPQHF.

This chain joins TRBV28 and TRBJ1-1, with unresolved D. This CDR3 comprises 11 residues. CDR1 and CDR2 (germline): MDHEN, SYDVKM. Trimming cost V 2 bases and J 6 bases, with 4 bases left between them. The CDR3 region is CASSLGAEAFF. The CDR3 nucleotides are TGTGCCAGCAGTTTAGGAGCTGAAGCTTTCTTT.

J is TRBJ1-3 and V is TRBV6-1, with 7 bases matching TRBD1. Germline values: CDR1 MNHNS, CDR2 SASEGT. The CDR3 runs 18 residues. V shed 2 bases and J 1 base; nucleotides not matched to a gene: 11. The CDR3 DNA reads as TGTGCCAGCAGTGAAAGAGACAGGGTAGGGTGGTCTGGAAACACCATATATTTT. This translates into CASSERDRVGWSGNTIYF.

The chain has TRBV2 and TRBJ2-1; D may be TRBD2 (5 bases). The germline V and J ends were trimmed by 8 bases and 0 bases, with 14 bases remaining between them. Germline CDR1 reads SNHLY; CDR2 reads FYNNEI. CDR3 length: 15 amino acids. The CDR3 bases are TGTGCCAGCGGAAGGACTCGCGACTCCTACAATGAGCAGTTCTTC. Amino acids: CASGRTRDSYNEQFF.

This clone has a single count. J is TRBJ1-6 and V is TRBV6-5, with TRBD1 matching over 7 bases. CDR1 MNHEY and CDR2 SVGAGI come from the germline V gene. J lost 6 bases, V lost 8 bases, and 7 bases had no gene match. The CDR3 is 14 residues long. The CDR3 loop reads CASCTGTVNSPLHF. CDR3 DNA sequence: TGTGCCAGCTGTACCGGGACAGTTAATTCACCCCTCCACTTT.

The V and J genes are TRBV6-2 or TRBV6-3 and TRBJ1-1, with no clear D. This CDR3 comprises 12 residues. With 5 bases removed from V and 1 base from J, the gap between germline ends came to 5 bases. CDR1 and CDR2 from the germline V gene are MNHEY and SVGEGT. Here the CDR3 reads CASSRGNTEAFF. The CDR3 bases are TGTGCCAGCAGTAGAGGGAACACTGAAGCTTTCTTT.

V and J are TRBV19 and TRBJ1-6; 7 bases agree with TRBD1. Trimming at V came to 4 bases and at J to 7 bases, leaving 1 base not matched to a gene. There are 13 residues in the CDR3. Per the germline V gene, CDR1 is LNHDA and CDR2 is SQIVND (reference sequence). CDR3 DNA sequence: TGTGCCAGTAGTACAGGGGGAAATTCACCCCTCCACTTT. Protein sequence: CASSTGGNSPLHF. The full variable domain, completed using reference TRBV19 and TRBJ1-6, is DGGITQSPKYLFRKEGQNVTLSCEQNLNHDAMYWYRQDPGQGLRLIYYSQIVNDFQKGDIAEGYSVSREKKESFPLTVTSAQKNPTAFYLCASSTGGNSPLHFGNGTRLTVT.

A single count supports this clone. The genes are TRBV13 and TRBJ1-1; D unclear. From germline, CDR1 is PRHDT and CDR2 FYEKMQ (reference sequence). The CDR3 runs to 16 residues. V was shortened by 7 bases and J by 0 bases, with 18 bases between the two germline ends. The CDR3 sequence is CASTTQSLGVNTEAFF. DNA of the CDR3: TGTGCCAGCACAACCCAAAGTCTCGGGGTGAACACTGAAGCTTTCTTT.

This chain connects TRBV12-3 or TRBV12-4 to TRBJ2-7; weak D call: TRBD1 (6 bases). There are 12 residues in the CDR3. Between the trimmed V and J ends, which lost 5 bases and 6 bases, there was a span of 11 bases. This chain's CDR3 is CASSPSGVEQYF. The CDR3 region has the DNA TGTGCCAGCAGTCCGTCAGGGGTCGAGCAGTACTTC.

DNA of the CDR3: TGTGCCAGCAGCTCGGGACAGGGAGAGACCCAGTACTTC. This encodes CASSSGQGETQYF. This sequence joins TRBV5-6 and TRBJ2-5, with TRBD1 matching over 9 bases. This CDR3 contains 13 residues. The germline CDR1 and CDR2 sequences are SGHDT and YYEEEE. Germline trimming cut 3 bases from V and 4 bases from J; bases unmatched to any gene: 1.

V gene TRBV7-2 combines with J gene TRBJ2-7; TRBD2 matches 8 bases. The CDR3 contains 17 residues. Trimming cost V 5 bases and J 1 base; bases outside gene matches: 13. Germline V gene lookup returns CDR1 SGHTA and CDR2 FQGNSA. CDR3 loop: CASSLGVGVAGSYEQYF. CDR3 nucleotides: TGTGCCAGCAGCCTAGGGGTAGGAGTAGCGGGGTCCTACGAGCAGTACTTC. Combining the CDR3 with reference TRBV7-2 and TRBJ2-7 gives the whole variable domain GAGVSQSPSNKVTEKGKDVELRCDPISGHTALYWYRQSLGQGLEFLIYFQGNSAPDKSGLPSDRFSAERTGGSVSTLTIQRTQQEDSAVYLCASSLGVGVAGSYEQYFGPGTRLTVT.